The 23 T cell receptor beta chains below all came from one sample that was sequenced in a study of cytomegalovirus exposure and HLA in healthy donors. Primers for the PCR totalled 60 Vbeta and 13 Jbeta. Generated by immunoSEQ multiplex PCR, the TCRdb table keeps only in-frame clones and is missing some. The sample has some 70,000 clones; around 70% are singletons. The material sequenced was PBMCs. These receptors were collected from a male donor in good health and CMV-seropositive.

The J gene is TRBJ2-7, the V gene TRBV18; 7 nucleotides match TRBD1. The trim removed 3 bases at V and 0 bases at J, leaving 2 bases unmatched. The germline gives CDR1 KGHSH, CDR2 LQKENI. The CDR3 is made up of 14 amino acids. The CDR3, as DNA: TGTGCCAGCTCACCGACAGGGAGCTCCTACGAGCAGTACTTC. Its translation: CASSPTGSSYEQYF.

The CDR3 DNA reads TGTGCCAGCCAGGGCCTATTTAACACCGGGGAGCTGTTTTTT. As protein: CASQGLFNTGELFF. This chain uses TRBV2 with TRBJ2-2; tentative D call: TRBD1 (5 bases). The CDR3 runs to 14 residues. The germline CDR1 and CDR2 sequences are SNHLY and FYNNEI. The germline V and J ends were trimmed by 8 bases and 2 bases, with 12 bases remaining between them.

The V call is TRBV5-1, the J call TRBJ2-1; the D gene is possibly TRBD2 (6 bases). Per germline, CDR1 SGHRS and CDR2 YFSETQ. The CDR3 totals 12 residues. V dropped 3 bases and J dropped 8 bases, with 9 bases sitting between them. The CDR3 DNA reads TGCGCCAGCAGCTCCCGGAGGGATGAGCAGTTCTTC. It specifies CASSSRRDEQFF.

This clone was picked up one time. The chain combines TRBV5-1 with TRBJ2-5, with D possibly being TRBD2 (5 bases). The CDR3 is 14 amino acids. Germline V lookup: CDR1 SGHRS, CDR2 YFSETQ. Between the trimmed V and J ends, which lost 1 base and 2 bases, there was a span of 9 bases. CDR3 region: CASSLSSGQETQYF. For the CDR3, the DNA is TGCGCCAGCAGCTTGTCCAGCGGACAAGAGACCCAGTACTTC.

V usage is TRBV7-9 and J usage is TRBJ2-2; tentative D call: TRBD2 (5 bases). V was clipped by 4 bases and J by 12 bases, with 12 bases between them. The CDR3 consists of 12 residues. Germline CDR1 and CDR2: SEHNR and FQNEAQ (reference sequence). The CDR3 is CASSSGIGKLFF. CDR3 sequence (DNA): TGTGCCAGCAGCTCCGGGATCGGAAAGCTGTTTTTT.

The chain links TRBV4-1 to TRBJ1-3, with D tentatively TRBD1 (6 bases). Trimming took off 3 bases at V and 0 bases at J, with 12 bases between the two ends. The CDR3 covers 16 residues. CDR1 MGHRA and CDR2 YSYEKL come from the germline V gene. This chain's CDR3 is CASSQMTGISGNTIYF. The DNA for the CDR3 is TGCGCCAGCAGCCAGATGACAGGAATCTCTGGAAACACCATATATTTT.

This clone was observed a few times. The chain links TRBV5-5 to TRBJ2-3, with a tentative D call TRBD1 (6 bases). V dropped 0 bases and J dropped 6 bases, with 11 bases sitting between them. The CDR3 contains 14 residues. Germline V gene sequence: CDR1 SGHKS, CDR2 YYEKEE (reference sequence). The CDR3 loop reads CASSLVGGYDTQYF. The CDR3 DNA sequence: TGTGCCAGCAGCTTGGTTGGGGGCTACGATACGCAGTATTTT.

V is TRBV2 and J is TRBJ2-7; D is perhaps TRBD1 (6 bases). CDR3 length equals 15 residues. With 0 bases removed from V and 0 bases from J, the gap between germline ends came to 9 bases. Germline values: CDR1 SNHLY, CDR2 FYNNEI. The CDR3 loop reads CASSEAGQNSYEQYF. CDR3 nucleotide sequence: TGTGCCAGCAGTGAAGCCGGACAGAACTCCTACGAGCAGTACTTC. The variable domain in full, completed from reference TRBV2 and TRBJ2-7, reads EPEVTQTPSHQVTQMGQEVILRCVPISNHLYFYWYRQILGQKVEFLVSFYNNEISEKSEIFDDQFSVERPDGSNFTLKIRSTKLEDSAMYFCASSEAGQNSYEQYFGPGTRLTVT.

The CDR3, as DNA: TGTGCCAGCAGCTTAGACGCAGGGCCGAACACTGAAGCTTTCTTT. Its protein is CASSLDAGPNTEAFF. The gene calls are TRBV7-8 and TRBJ1-1, with D perhaps matching TRBD1 (5 bases). The germline V gene encodes CDR1 SGHVS and CDR2 FQNEAQ. V shed 1 base and J shed 1 base, with 10 bases lying between them. The CDR3 runs to 15 residues.

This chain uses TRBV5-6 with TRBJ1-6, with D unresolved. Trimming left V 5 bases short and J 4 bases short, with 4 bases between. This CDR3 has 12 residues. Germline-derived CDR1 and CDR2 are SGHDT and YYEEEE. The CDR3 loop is CASSSYNSPLHF. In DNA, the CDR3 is TGTGCCAGCAGTTCTTATAATTCACCCCTCCACTTT.

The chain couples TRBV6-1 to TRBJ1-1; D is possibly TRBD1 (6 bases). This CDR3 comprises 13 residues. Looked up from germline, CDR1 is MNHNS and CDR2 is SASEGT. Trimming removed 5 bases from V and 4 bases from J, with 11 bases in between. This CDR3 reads CASSNRDGTEAFF. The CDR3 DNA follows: TGTGCCAGCAGTAACAGGGACGGCACTGAAGCTTTCTTT.

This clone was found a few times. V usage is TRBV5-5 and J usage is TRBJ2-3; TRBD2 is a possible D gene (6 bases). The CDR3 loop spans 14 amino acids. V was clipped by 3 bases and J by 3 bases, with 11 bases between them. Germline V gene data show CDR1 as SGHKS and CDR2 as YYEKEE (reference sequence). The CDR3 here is CASSWRVVTDTQYF. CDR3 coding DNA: TGTGCCAGCAGCTGGAGGGTAGTGACAGATACGCAGTATTTT.

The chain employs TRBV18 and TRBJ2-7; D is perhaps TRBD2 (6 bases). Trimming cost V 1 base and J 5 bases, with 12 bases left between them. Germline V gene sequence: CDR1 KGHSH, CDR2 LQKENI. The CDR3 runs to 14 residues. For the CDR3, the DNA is TGTGCCAGCTCACCACTAGCGGAGGGTAACGAGCAGTACTTC. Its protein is CASSPLAEGNEQYF.

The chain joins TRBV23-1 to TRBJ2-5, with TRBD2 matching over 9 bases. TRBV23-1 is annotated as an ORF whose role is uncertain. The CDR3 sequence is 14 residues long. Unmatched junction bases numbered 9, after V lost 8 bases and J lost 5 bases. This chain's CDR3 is CASSSGGPWETQYF. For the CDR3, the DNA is TGCGCCAGCTCAAGCGGGGGGCCGTGGGAGACCCAGTACTTC.

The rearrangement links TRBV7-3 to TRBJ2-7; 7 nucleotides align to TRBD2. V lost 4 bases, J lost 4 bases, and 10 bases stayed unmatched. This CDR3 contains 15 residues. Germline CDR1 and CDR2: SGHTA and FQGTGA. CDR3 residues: CASSSRGGRGYEQYF. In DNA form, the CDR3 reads TGTGCCAGCAGCTCACGTGGCGGGAGAGGGTACGAGCAGTACTTC.

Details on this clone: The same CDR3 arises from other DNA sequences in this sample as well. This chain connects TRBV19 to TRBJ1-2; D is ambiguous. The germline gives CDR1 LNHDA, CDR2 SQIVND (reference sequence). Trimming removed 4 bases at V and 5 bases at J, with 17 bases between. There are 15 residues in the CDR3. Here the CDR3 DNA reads TGTGCCAGTAGTACTAGTGAGACGGGTATTTATGGCTACACCTTC. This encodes CASSTSETGIYGYTF.

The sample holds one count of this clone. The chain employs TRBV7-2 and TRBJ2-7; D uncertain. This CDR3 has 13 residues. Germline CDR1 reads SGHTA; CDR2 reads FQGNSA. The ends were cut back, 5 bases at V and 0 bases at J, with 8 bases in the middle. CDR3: CASSPRSSYEQYF. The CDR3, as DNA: TGTGCCAGCAGCCCTAGGAGCTCCTACGAGCAGTACTTC. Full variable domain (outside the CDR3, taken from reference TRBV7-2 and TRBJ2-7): GAGVSQSPSNKVTEKGKDVELRCDPISGHTALYWYRQSLGQGLEFLIYFQGNSAPDKSGLPSDRFSAERTGGSVSTLTIQRTQQEDSAVYLCASSPRSSYEQYFGPGTRLTVT.

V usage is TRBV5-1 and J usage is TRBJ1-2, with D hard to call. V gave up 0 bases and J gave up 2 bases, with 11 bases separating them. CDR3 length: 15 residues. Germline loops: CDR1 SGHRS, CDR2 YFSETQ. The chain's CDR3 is CASSLERARNYGYTF. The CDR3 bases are TGCGCCAGCAGCTTGGAGAGAGCCCGAAACTATGGCTACACCTTC. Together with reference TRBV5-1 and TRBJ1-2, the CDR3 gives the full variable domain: KAGVTQTPRYLIKTRGQQVTLSCSPISGHRSVSWYQQTPGQGLQFLFEYFSETQRNKGNFPGRFSGRQFSNSRSEMNVSTLELGDSALYLCASSLERARNYGYTFGSGTRLTVV.

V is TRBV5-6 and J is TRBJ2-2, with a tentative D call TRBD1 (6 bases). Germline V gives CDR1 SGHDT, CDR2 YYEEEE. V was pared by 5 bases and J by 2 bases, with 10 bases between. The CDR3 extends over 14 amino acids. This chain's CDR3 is CASRLGQNTGELFF. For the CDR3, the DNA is TGTGCCAGCAGACTGGGACAAAACACCGGGGAGCTGTTTTTT.

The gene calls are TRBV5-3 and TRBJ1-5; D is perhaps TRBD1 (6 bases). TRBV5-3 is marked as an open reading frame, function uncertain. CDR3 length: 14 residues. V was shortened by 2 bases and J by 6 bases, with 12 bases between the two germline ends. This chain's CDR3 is CARSFEGGGQPQHF. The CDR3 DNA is TGTGCCAGAAGCTTCGAGGGAGGGGGTCAGCCCCAGCATTTT.

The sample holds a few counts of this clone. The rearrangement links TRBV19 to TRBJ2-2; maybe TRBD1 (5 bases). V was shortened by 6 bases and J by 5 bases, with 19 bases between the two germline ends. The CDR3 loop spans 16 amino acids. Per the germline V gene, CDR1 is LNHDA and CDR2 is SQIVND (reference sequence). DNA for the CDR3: TGTGCCAGTAGATCAGGGCCGCTAAGTCGGACCGGGGAGCTGTTTTTT. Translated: CASRSGPLSRTGELFF.

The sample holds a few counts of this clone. The CDR3 DNA sequence: TGTGCCAGCAGCCAAGGGGCAGCCTACTTGGCTGATAATTCACCCCTCCACTTT. This encodes CASSQGAAYLADNSPLHF. V usage is TRBV4-2 and J usage is TRBJ1-6; D is unclear. Trimming cost V 1 base and J 5 bases, with 18 bases left between them. CDR3 size: 18 residues. Germline CDR1 and CDR2: LGHNA and YNFKEQ.

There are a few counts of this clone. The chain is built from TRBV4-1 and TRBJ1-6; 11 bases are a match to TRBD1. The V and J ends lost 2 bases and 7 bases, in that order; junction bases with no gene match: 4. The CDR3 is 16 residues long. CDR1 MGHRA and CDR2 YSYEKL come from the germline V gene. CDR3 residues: CASSQPDRGPNSPLHF. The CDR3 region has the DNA TGCGCCAGCAGCCAACCGGACAGGGGGCCGAATTCACCCCTCCACTTT.